This record concerns one T cell receptor beta chain sequence. This entry belongs to a study of blood T cell repertoires in COVID-19. Sequencing used immunoSEQ multiplex PCR; TCRdb keeps in-frame clones, though not all of them. Seen here are around 330,000 clones, around nine tenths observed once, and the top ten hold over 8%. The clonotype originates from a woman in her thirties or forties who had recovered from COVID-19. The specimen sequenced was PBMCs or T cells enriched from blood (not recorded which).

The DNA of the CDR3 is TGTGCCTGGAGTATAGCGGGACCCTACGAGCAGTACTTC. Amino acids: CAWSIAGPYEQYF. The V and J genes are TRBV30 and TRBJ2-7; 8 nucleotides line up with TRBD2. Trimming at V came to 2 bases and at J to 2 bases, leaving 2 bases not matched to a gene. This CDR3 contains 13 residues. Looked up from germline, CDR1 is GTSNPN and CDR2 is SVGIG (reference sequence).